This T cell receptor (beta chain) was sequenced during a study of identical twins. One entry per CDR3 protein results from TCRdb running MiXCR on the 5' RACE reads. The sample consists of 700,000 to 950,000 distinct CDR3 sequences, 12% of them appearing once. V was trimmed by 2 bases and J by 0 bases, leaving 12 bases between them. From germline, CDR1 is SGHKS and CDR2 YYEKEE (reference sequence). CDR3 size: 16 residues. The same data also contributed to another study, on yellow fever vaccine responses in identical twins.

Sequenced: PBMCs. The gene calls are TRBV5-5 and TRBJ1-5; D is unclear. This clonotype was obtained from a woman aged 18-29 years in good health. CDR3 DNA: TGTGCCAGCAGCTTAGAAGGGTGGGGTAGCAATCAGCCCCAGCATTTT. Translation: CASSLEGWGSNQPQHF.